The 25 T cell receptor beta chains below were found in one sample sequenced in a study of identical twins. One entry per CDR3 protein, called by TCRdb with MiXCR from the 5' RACE reads. The table records approximately 600,000 distinct CDR3 sequences, approximately 10% of them present only once. These data were also reused for a study on yellow fever vaccine responses in identical twins.

The sequencing input was PBMCs. The receptor source for this set is a woman younger than 35 in good health.

This chain connects TRBV20-1 to TRBJ2-1, with D perhaps TRBD1 or TRBD2 (5 bases each). The CDR3 spans 15 residues. CDR1 and CDR2 (germline): DFQATT, SNEGSKA (reference sequence). Trimming pared 6 bases from V and 6 bases from J, leaving 21 bases between. The CDR3 is CSAPPPGPVGNEQFF. CDR3 sequence (DNA): TGCAGTGCCCCCCCTCCGGGGCCGGTGGGCAATGAGCAGTTCTTC.

This clonotype came up many times. The gene calls are TRBV4-3 and TRBJ2-1; 7 bases match TRBD1. The junction had 5 bases not matched to a gene; V was cut back by 0 bases and J by 0 bases. This CDR3 region has 17 residues. The germline V gene has CDR1 LGHNA and CDR2 YSLEER. This chain's CDR3 is CASSQDRGPSSYNEQFF. CDR3 bases: TGCGCCAGCAGCCAAGATAGGGGGCCGAGCTCCTACAATGAGCAGTTCTTC.

This clonotype was found a few times. The chain carries TRBV28 and TRBJ2-3, with TRBD2 identical over 7 bases. Unmatched junction bases numbered 16, after V lost 4 bases and J lost 0 bases. Per the germline V gene, CDR1 is MDHEN and CDR2 is SYDVKM. This CDR3 is 19 amino acids long. CDR3 protein: CASSSYWPVGGGSTDTQYF. The CDR3 DNA follows: TGTGCCAGCAGTTCTTATTGGCCCGTTGGGGGAGGGAGCACAGATACGCAGTATTTT.

The chain recombines TRBV30 with TRBJ2-1, with unresolved D. From germline, CDR1 is GTSNPN and CDR2 SVGIG (reference sequence). V lost 1 base to trimming and J lost 8 bases, with 6 bases between them. The CDR3 contains 11 residues. The CDR3 reads CAWSGRDEQFF. The CDR3 nucleotides are TGTGCCTGGAGTGGTCGCGATGAGCAGTTCTTC.

CDR3 nucleotides: TGTGCCAGCAGCTCCCCCTGGAGAGCCAGTTCAACCGGGGAGCTGTTTTTT. The encoded protein is CASSSPWRASSTGELFF. J is TRBJ2-2 and V is TRBV7-9; D unclear. V gave up 4 bases and J gave up 5 bases, with 20 bases separating them. CDR3 length: 17 amino acids. Looked up from germline, CDR1 is SEHNR and CDR2 is FQNEAQ (reference sequence).

The chain carries TRBV5-6 and TRBJ2-7, with 10 bases aligning to TRBD1. The germline CDR1 and CDR2 sequences are SGHDT and YYEEEE. The length of the CDR3 is 13 residues. Trimming took 8 bases from V and 5 from J; bases not matched to a gene: 7. The CDR3: CARRPGTGDEQYF. The CDR3 DNA follows: TGTGCCAGGAGACCCGGGACAGGGGACGAGCAGTACTTC. The full variable domain, with the rest looked up from reference TRBV5-6 and TRBJ2-7, is DAGVTQSPTHLIKTRGQQVTLRCSPKSGHDTVSWYQQALGQGPQFIFQYYEEEERQRGNFPDRFSGHQFPNYSSELNVNALLLGDSALYLCARRPGTGDEQYFGPGTRLTVT.

In this sample, this clonotype turned up a few times. The rearrangement links TRBV7-2 to TRBJ1-6; D not resolved. The V end was cut by 4 bases, the J end by 9 bases, with 13 bases between. This CDR3 spans 14 amino acids. Per the germline V gene, CDR1 is SGHTA and CDR2 is FQGNSA. CDR3 sequence reads: CASSSSLRGSPLHF. The CDR3 DNA reads TGTGCCAGCAGCTCCTCATTACGTGGTTCACCCCTCCACTTT. The variable domain in full, completed from reference TRBV7-2 and TRBJ1-6, reads GAGVSQSPSNKVTEKGKDVELRCDPISGHTALYWYRQSLGQGLEFLIYFQGNSAPDKSGLPSDRFSAERTGGSVSTLTIQRTQQEDSAVYLCASSSSLRGSPLHFGNGTRLTVT.

This clonotype showed up just a few times. The junction shows a germline mismatch at one end, possibly a read error. The chain uses TRBV5-8 and TRBJ2-2; D could derive from TRBD1 or TRBD2 (5 bases each). The CDR3 consists of 16 residues. Germline V lookup: CDR1 SGHTS, CDR2 YDEGEE. In nucleotides, the CDR3 is TGTGCCAGCAGCTTGGTGTTTGGGACGAACGCCGGGGAGCTGTTTTTT. Its translation is CASSLVFGTNAGELFF.

The CDR3 loop reads CASSFGGSSHEQYF. The CDR3 nucleotides are TGTGCCAGCAGCTTTGGCGGGAGTAGCCACGAGCAGTACTTC. The chain joins TRBV7-2 to TRBJ2-7, with 7 positions matching TRBD2. The CDR3 runs 14 residues. J lost 5 bases, V lost 3 bases, and 7 bases had no gene match. Germline CDR1 SGHTA, CDR2 FQGNSA.

This chain connects TRBV28 to TRBJ2-1; TRBD2 matches at 10 bases. V shed 10 bases, J shed 1 base, and the junction held 4 bases outside the gene matches. The CDR3 has 14 residues. The germline V gene has CDR1 MDHEN and CDR2 SYDVKM. CDR3 protein: CATGAGGSYNEQFF. In nucleotides, the CDR3 is TGTGCCACCGGAGCGGGAGGGTCCTACAATGAGCAGTTCTTC.

This clonotype appeared many times. V gene TRBV5-1 combines with J gene TRBJ2-3; 8 bases are shared with TRBD2. V lost 0 bases and J lost 5; bases outside the gene matches: 11. There are 17 residues in the CDR3. CDR1 and CDR2 (germline): SGHRS, YFSETQ. DNA for the CDR3: TGCGCCAGCAGCTTGGCCGGCCAGCGGGGGCCAGAAGATACGCAGTATTTT. It translates to CASSLAGQRGPEDTQYF.

This clonotype was observed a few times. The chain uses TRBV15 and TRBJ2-7, with D possibly being TRBD2 (6 bases). The CDR3 extends over 12 amino acids. V lost 4 bases, J lost 7 bases, and 11 bases lay in between. Per germline, CDR1 LNHNV and CDR2 YYDKDF (reference sequence). CDR3 sequence (DNA): TGTGCCACCAGCACAGTCAGCGGGGAGCAGTACTTC. It encodes CATSTVSGEQYF.

This clonotype was counted only a few times. CDR3 sequence reads: CATSDLAGTGGRDTQYF. The CDR3 DNA is TGTGCCACCAGTGATTTGGCCGGGACAGGGGGCCGGGATACGCAGTATTTT. The gene calls are TRBV24-1 and TRBJ2-3, with 12 nucleotides matching TRBD1. The CDR3 is 17 amino acids. Germline V CDR1 and CDR2: KGHDR, SFDVKD. V was pared by 0 bases and J by 6 bases, with 6 bases of the junction left unmatched.

At least ten counts were recorded for this clonotype. The J gene is TRBJ2-3, the V gene TRBV9; 10 positions agree with TRBD2. V trimming: 0 bases; J trimming: 3 bases; junction bases outside the gene matches: 4. Germline values: CDR1 SGDLS, CDR2 YYNGEE. The CDR3 extends over 16 amino acids. DNA of the CDR3: TGTGCCAGCAGCGTAGAAGCGGGAGGGCCAACAGATACGCAGTATTTT. Its protein is CASSVEAGGPTDTQYF.

This clonotype was seen at least ten times. The chain is built from TRBV12-3 or TRBV12-4 and TRBJ1-6; 11 nucleotides align to TRBD1. With 5 bases clipped from V and 9 bases from J, the junction kept 6 bases outside the gene matches. The CDR3 loop spans 15 amino acids. This CDR3 is CASSPRDRGASPLHF. Written as DNA, the CDR3 is TGTGCCAGCAGTCCTCGGGACAGGGGGGCTTCACCCCTCCACTTT.

The chain carries TRBV20-1 and TRBJ2-1, with TRBD1 identical over 10 bases. The ends lost 0 bases at V and 7 bases at J; junction bases unmatched: 18. CDR1 DFQATT and CDR2 SNEGSKA come from the germline V gene (reference sequence). The CDR3 extends over 19 amino acids. CDR3 region: CSARDTFYDRGPGPNEQFF. In nucleotides, the CDR3 is TGCAGTGCTAGAGATACATTTTACGACAGGGGGCCCGGGCCTAATGAGCAGTTCTTC.

This clonotype was observed a few times. The gene calls are TRBV28 and TRBJ1-2, with D possibly TRBD1 on 5 matching bases. V was cut by 4 bases and J by 4 bases, with 16 bases left in between. From germline, CDR1 is MDHEN and CDR2 SYDVKM. There are 15 residues in the CDR3. The CDR3 DNA reads as TGTGCCAGCAGTTACCTCAGGGAGTTGGGCTATGGCTACACCTTC. Amino acids: CASSYLRELGYGYTF.

This clonotype was found many times. The rearrangement uses TRBV6-5 and TRBJ2-5, with 9 bases that match TRBD2. This CDR3 spans 16 amino acids. The V gene's germline CDR1 is MNHEY and CDR2 SVGAGI. The V gene end was trimmed by 4 bases and the J gene end by 3 bases; junction bases not matched to a gene: 9. The CDR3 loop reads CASSLEAGGVKETQYF. CDR3 nucleotide sequence: TGTGCCAGCAGTTTAGAAGCGGGAGGCGTGAAAGAGACCCAGTACTTC.

This clonotype was seen more than once but under ten times. The chain uses TRBV5-1 and TRBJ1-1; a weak D match, TRBD1 (6 bases). V was pared by 4 bases and J by 1 base, with 14 bases between. There are 15 residues in the CDR3. From germline, CDR1 is SGHRS and CDR2 YFSETQ. CDR3 bases: TGCGCCAGCAGCCCAATACAGGGTTCGAACACTGAAGCTTTCTTT. Its protein is CASSPIQGSNTEAFF.

In nucleotides, the CDR3 is TGTGCCAGCAGTAAAAGCGGGGGGGGCCGCGAGCAGTACTTC. It yields the protein CASSKSGGGREQYF. V gene TRBV12-3 or TRBV12-4 combines with J gene TRBJ2-7; the match to TRBD2 covers 10 bases. J was trimmed by 6 bases and V by 5 bases; bases with no gene match: 7. This CDR3 has 14 amino acids.

This clonotype was picked up a small number of times. The rearrangement links TRBV20-1 to TRBJ1-5; D possibly corresponds to TRBD1 (5 bases). In germline, CDR1 is DFQATT, CDR2 SNEGSKA (reference sequence). The CDR3 runs 13 residues. The V end lost 3 bases, the J end lost 3 bases, and 9 bases lay between the germline ends. The CDR3 reads CSARDTPNQPQHF. CDR3 nucleotides: TGCAGTGCTAGGGACACTCCCAATCAGCCCCAGCATTTT.

The rearrangement uses TRBV7-9 and TRBJ2-3; D unresolved. Trimming took off 1 base at V and 6 bases at J, with 14 bases between the two ends. CDR3 length: 15 residues. Germline loops: CDR1 SEHNR, CDR2 FQNEAQ (reference sequence). In DNA form, the CDR3 reads TGTGCCAGCAGCTTAGTGGGGTCGATCGGTGATACGCAGTATTTT. Translated: CASSLVGSIGDTQYF.

The V and J genes are TRBV3-1 and TRBJ2-1; 9 nucleotides line up with TRBD2. This CDR3 is 17 amino acids long. The V gene end was trimmed by 8 bases and the J gene end by 0 bases; junction bases not matched to a gene: 11. Germline lookup yields CDR1 LGHDT and CDR2 YNNKEL (reference sequence). The CDR3 coding sequence is TGTGCCAGCTCTGGCGGGAGGGTTCAAAGCTCCTACAATGAGCAGTTCTTC. Its translation: CASSGGRVQSSYNEQFF.

In this sample, this clonotype turned up a few times. The DNA of the CDR3 is TGTGCCAGCAGCCCGGGGACACTTCTGGGTGAGACCCAGTACTTC. Its protein is CASSPGTLLGETQYF. This sequence joins TRBV7-9 and TRBJ2-5; tentative D call: TRBD1 (6 bases). The CDR3 length is 15 residues. Trimming stripped 5 bases from V and 5 bases from J, with 18 bases between. Germline V gives CDR1 SEHNR, CDR2 FQNEAQ (reference sequence).

This clonotype has only a few counts. The chain has TRBV12-3 or TRBV12-4 and TRBJ2-1, with D perhaps TRBD1 (6 bases). This CDR3 comprises 15 residues. V lost 7 bases to trimming and J lost 9 bases, with 22 bases between them. CDR3 protein: CASNLPATGRSEQFF. The CDR3, as DNA: TGTGCCAGCAACCTACCAGCGACAGGTCGTAGTGAGCAGTTCTTC.